These T cell receptor beta chains were read from a single sample in a study of blood T cell repertoires in COVID-19. TCRdb's table, derived via immunoSEQ multiplex PCR, lists solely in-frame clones and lacks some. The table has a few hundred thousand clones, about nine tenths seen once; the top ten hold less than 4.5%. The material sequenced was PBMCs or T cells enriched from blood (not recorded which). The receptors were sampled from a man between 25 and 39 years old who had recovered from COVID-19. Both conserved end residues are trimmed from each CDR3. Only part of the rows carry a size: once, few, many, or a class if the clone is expanded.

j_gene: TRBJ2-2; len: 15; abundance: NA; v_gene: TRBV5-1; CDR3aa: ASSYRRRQGLSGELF
j_gene: TRBJ2-7; len: 11; abundance: NA; v_gene: TRBV27; CDR3aa: ASGRDTAYEQY
j_gene: TRBJ2-1; len: 14; abundance: NA; v_gene: TRBV5-1; CDR3aa: ASSLGGGASYNEQF
j_gene: TRBJ2-1; len: 16; abundance: NA; v_gene: TRBV4-2; CDR3aa: ASSQDGLAGNHYNEQF
j_gene: TRBJ1-1; len: 16; abundance: NA; v_gene: TRBV5-1; CDR3aa: ASSLGQGIGRMNTEAF
j_gene: TRBJ2-6; len: 12; abundance: once; v_gene: TRBV5-4; CDR3aa: ASSLPPGANVLT
j_gene: TRBJ1-4; len: 12; abundance: NA; v_gene: TRBV6-4; CDR3aa: ASGSEGKNEKLF
j_gene: TRBJ2-1; len: 10; abundance: NA; v_gene: TRBV30; CDR3aa: AWTGTYNEQF
j_gene: TRBJ2-1; len: 16; abundance: NA; v_gene: TRBV7-8; CDR3aa: ASSLVSSGRPTYNEQF
j_gene: TRBJ1-2; len: 9; abundance: NA; v_gene: TRBV11-3; CDR3aa: ASSFRGSYT
j_gene: TRBJ1-2; len: 14; abundance: NA; v_gene: TRBV5-5; CDR3aa: ASSLTKDPRGYGYT
j_gene: TRBJ2-2; len: 12; abundance: once; v_gene: TRBV10-1; CDR3aa: ASSGQPNTGELF
j_gene: TRBJ1-5; len: 12; abundance: NA; v_gene: TRBV28; CDR3aa: ASSLLAGSQPQH
j_gene: TRBJ1-1; len: 12; abundance: NA; v_gene: TRBV29-1; CDR3aa: SAYRGHLNTEAF
j_gene: TRBJ1-2; len: 14; abundance: NA; v_gene: TRBV2; CDR3aa: ASSPQRGNIVSGYT
j_gene: TRBJ2-5; len: 13; abundance: NA; v_gene: TRBV6-5; CDR3aa: ASSFTGDHQETQY
j_gene: TRBJ2-3; len: 13; abundance: few; v_gene: TRBV19; CDR3aa: ASGRDGGRTDTQY
j_gene: TRBJ2-7; len: 10; abundance: NA; v_gene: TRBV3-1/TRBV3-2; CDR3aa: ASSQIGGEQY
j_gene: TRBJ2-1; len: 15; abundance: once; v_gene: TRBV3-1/TRBV3-2; CDR3aa: ASSSGGSDKSYNEQF
j_gene: TRBJ1-1; len: 13; abundance: NA; v_gene: TRBV6-5; CDR3aa: ASSGGTRGNTEAF
j_gene: TRBJ2-1; len: 10; abundance: once; v_gene: TRBV10-1; CDR3aa: AAGPSMGEQF
j_gene: TRBJ1-5; len: 13; abundance: NA; v_gene: TRBV5-6; CDR3aa: ASSLGGSANQPQH
j_gene: TRBJ2-5; len: 18; abundance: many; v_gene: TRBV5-1; CDR3aa: ASGLPFPMTLRGGQETQY
j_gene: TRBJ2-1; len: 13; abundance: NA; v_gene: TRBV5-8; CDR3aa: ASSFSGVSYNEQF
j_gene: TRBJ1-5; len: 11; abundance: NA; v_gene: TRBV30; CDR3aa: AWSPQGDQPQH
j_gene: TRBJ1-2; len: 13; abundance: once; v_gene: TRBV5-1; CDR3aa: ASSLRDRANYGYT
j_gene: TRBJ1-2; len: 10; abundance: NA; v_gene: TRBV12-3/TRBV12-4; CDR3aa: ASSFGRYGYT
j_gene: TRBJ1-2; len: 16; abundance: NA; v_gene: TRBV4-1; CDR3aa: ASSQNPLTRGTNYGYT
j_gene: TRBJ1-1; len: 12; abundance: NA; v_gene: TRBV2; CDR3aa: ASSLTGANTEAF
j_gene: TRBJ1-2; len: 13; abundance: few; v_gene: TRBV13; CDR3aa: ASQDQGTGYYGYT
j_gene: TRBJ2-7; len: 15; abundance: NA; v_gene: TRBV7-2; CDR3aa: ASSLKRTGLAAYEQY
j_gene: TRBJ2-3; len: 11; abundance: NA; v_gene: TRBV5-1; CDR3aa: ASSDTGEDTQY
j_gene: TRBJ2-7; len: 13; abundance: NA; v_gene: TRBV5-4; CDR3aa: ASSPPGQGHHEQY
j_gene: TRBJ1-5; len: 12; abundance: NA; v_gene: TRBV6-5; CDR3aa: ASSYGFSNQPQH
j_gene: TRBJ1-5; len: 13; abundance: few; v_gene: TRBV5-1; CDR3aa: ASSLGTGSNQPQH